This passage covers 7 T cell receptor beta chains from one sample sequenced in a study of T cells after yellow fever vaccination. Each CDR3 protein gets one entry after TCRdb re-called the 5' RACE reads with MiXCR. This sample has a few hundred thousand distinct CDR3 sequences, with roughly 19% found just once. The sample was PBMCs, taken 15 days after the yellow fever booster vaccination. The receptors were sampled from a man aged 25-45 years who received the YFV17D yellow fever vaccine.

Many counts were recorded for this clonotype. CDR3 sequence reads: CASSQGAGANVLTF. The CDR3 nucleotides are TGTGCCAGCAGCCAGGGGGCTGGGGCCAACGTCCTGACTTTC. The chain joins TRBV7-9 to TRBJ2-6; 7 nucleotides line up with TRBD1. With V trimmed by 5 bases and J by 2 bases, 0 bases remained unmatched. Germline CDR1 SEHNR, CDR2 FQNEAQ (reference sequence). The CDR3 extends over 14 amino acids.

This chain uses TRBV2 with TRBJ2-3, with D perhaps matching TRBD1 (5 bases). CDR1 is SNHLY and CDR2 is FYNNEI in the germline V gene. With 1 base removed from V and 4 bases from J, the gap between germline ends came to 12 bases. The CDR3 has 15 residues. This chain's CDR3 is CASSEDPGQADTQYF. DNA for the CDR3: TGTGCCAGCAGTGAAGATCCAGGGCAGGCAGATACGCAGTATTTT.

This clonotype showed up just a few times. The V gene is TRBV28, the J gene TRBJ2-1, with 8 bases identical to TRBD1. CDR1 is MDHEN, CDR2 SYDVKM, per germline. The CDR3 has 14 residues. V was pared by 6 bases and J by 5 bases, with 6 bases of the junction left unmatched. CDR3 bases: TGTGCCAGCAGGAGGGACAGGAGAAACAATGAGCAGTTCTTC. This encodes CASRRDRRNNEQFF.

CDR3 nucleotide sequence: TGTGCCAGCAGTTGGGGGACAGGGGCTGGGGCCAACGTCCTGACTTTC. As protein: CASSWGTGAGANVLTF. The rearrangement uses TRBV12-3 or TRBV12-4 and TRBJ2-6, with 10 positions matching TRBD1. The trim removed 4 bases at V and 2 bases at J, leaving 2 bases unmatched. The CDR3 runs 16 residues.

The gene calls are TRBV3-1 and TRBJ2-7; D remains ambiguous. The germline CDR1 and CDR2 sequences are LGHDT and YNNKEL (reference sequence). The CDR3 length is 13 residues. Deletions cut 4 bases from V and 5 bases from J, with 12 bases between. The DNA of the CDR3 is TGTGCCAGCAGCCGGCTTGGGGTTGACGAGCAGTACTTC. The encoded protein is CASSRLGVDEQYF.

This sequence joins TRBV12-3 or TRBV12-4 and TRBJ2-2, with TRBD1 identical over 7 bases. Trimming cost V 4 bases and J 5 bases; bases outside gene matches: 4. The CDR3 contains 14 residues. CDR3 sequence reads: CASSSGTATGELFF. CDR3 DNA sequence: TGTGCCAGCAGTTCTGGGACAGCAACCGGGGAGCTGTTTTTT.

The gene calls are TRBV12-3 or TRBV12-4 and TRBJ2-7, with no clear D. The CDR3 sequence is 15 residues long. V was pared by 2 bases and J by 4 bases, with 15 bases between. The DNA of the CDR3 is TGTGCCAGCAGTTTACGCGTTAAGGGATTGTACGAGCAGTACTTC. Protein sequence: CASSLRVKGLYEQYF.